These T cell receptor beta chains were read from a single sample in a study of T-cell reconstitution after alpha-beta-depleted transplantation in children. TCRdb re-called the PCR reads through MiXCR, storing one row per CDR3 protein. The repertoire includes about a million distinct CDR3 sequences, about 29% of them detected once, and 28% sits in the top ten. The starting material was PBMCs, mostly from graft donor cells, obtained 360 days after TCRalphabeta/CD19-depleted stem cell transplant. The receptors were sampled from a boy younger than two who had a stem cell transplant for SCID, so the T cells may come from the graft donor. The CDR3 runs from the conserved cysteine through the conserved F or W. A D gene is named only where the DNA matches it firmly. A clone size is listed for some rows: how often the clone was seen (once, few, many), or a class if it is expanded.

size: few; D: NA; J: TRBJ2-7; V: TRBV4-2; CDR3: CASSPGQTAYEQYF; DNA: TGTGCCAGCAGCCCAGGACAGACAGCCTACGAGCAGTACTTC
size: few; D: NA; J: TRBJ1-5; V: TRBV7-2; CDR3: CASSAFDQPQHF; DNA: TGTGCCAGCAGCGCGTTCGATCAGCCCCAGCATTTT
size: NA; D: NA; J: TRBJ2-7; V: TRBV6-2/TRBV6-3; CDR3: CASSYGWGNPYEQYF; DNA: TGTGCCAGCAGTTACGGTTGGGGGAACCCGTACGAGCAGTACTTC
size: many; D: TRBD1; J: TRBJ2-1; V: TRBV29-1; CDR3: CSVRGQLYNEQFF; DNA: TGCAGCGTCCGGGGACAGCTTTACAATGAGCAGTTCTTC
size: NA; D: NA; J: TRBJ2-1; V: TRBV24-1; CDR3: CATSDPRQGGNNEQFF; DNA: TGTGCCACCAGTGATCCGAGACAGGGAGGAAACAATGAGCAGTTCTTC
size: few; D: TRBD2; J: TRBJ2-5; V: TRBV5-1; CDR3: CASSHGLAGRETQYF; DNA: TGCGCCAGCAGCCACGGACTAGCGGGGCGCGAGACCCAGTACTTC
size: few; D: TRBD2; J: TRBJ2-5; V: TRBV10-3; CDR3: CAISGLAGTETQYF; DNA: TGTGCCATCAGCGGACTAGCGGGGACGGAGACCCAGTACTTC
size: few; D: TRBD2; J: TRBJ2-1; V: TRBV20-1; CDR3: CSARAAIAGQYNEQFF; DNA: TGCAGTGCTAGAGCGGCCATAGCGGGGCAGTACAATGAGCAGTTCTTC
size: few; D: NA; J: TRBJ1-5; V: TRBV11-2; CDR3: CASSFAGRNNQPQHF; DNA: TGTGCCAGCAGCTTCGCGGGACGAAACAATCAGCCCCAGCATTTT
size: NA; D: TRBD1; J: TRBJ2-7; V: TRBV6-2/TRBV6-3; CDR3: CASSYAGTGSYEQYF; DNA: TGTGCCAGCAGTTACGCCGGGACAGGCTCCTACGAGCAGTACTTC
size: few; D: NA; J: TRBJ2-7; V: TRBV28; CDR3: CASSSTSSYEQYF; DNA: TGTGCCAGCAGTTCCACCAGCTCCTACGAGCAGTACTTC
size: NA; D: NA; J: TRBJ2-6; V: TRBV5-1; CDR3: CASGPGYAGANVLTF; DNA: TGCGCCAGCGGACCGGGATACGCTGGGGCCAACGTCCTGACTTTC
size: NA; D: NA; J: TRBJ1-4; V: TRBV12-3/TRBV12-4; CDR3: CASSLLGARGEKLFF; DNA: TGTGCCAGCAGTTTGCTCGGGGCGAGGGGTGAAAAACTGTTTTTT
size: few; D: TRBD1; J: TRBJ1-2; V: TRBV18; CDR3: CASSHATTGNGYTF; DNA: TGTGCCAGCTCACACGCGACGACAGGGAATGGCTACACCTTC
size: NA; D: TRBD1; J: TRBJ1-5; V: TRBV5-6; CDR3: CASSLGTGVYQPQHF; DNA: TGTGCCAGCAGCCTCGGGACAGGGGTTTATCAGCCCCAGCATTTT
size: NA; D: NA; J: TRBJ2-1; V: TRBV4-1; CDR3: CASSQAGLGAYNEQFF; DNA: TGCGCCAGCAGCCAAGCGGGACTCGGGGCCTACAATGAGCAGTTCTTC
size: NA; D: TRBD2; J: TRBJ2-3; V: TRBV2; CDR3: CASSPGTSYGADTQYF; DNA: TGTGCCAGCAGCCCCGGGACTAGTTATGGTGCAGATACGCAGTATTTT
size: few; D: TRBD1; J: TRBJ2-5; V: TRBV4-1; CDR3: CASSQVFRGRGETQYF; DNA: TGCGCCAGCAGCCAAGTTTTCAGGGGGCGCGGGGAGACCCAGTACTTC
size: many; D: TRBD1; J: TRBJ2-7; V: TRBV7-2; CDR3: CASSRVNRGTYEQYF; DNA: TGTGCCAGCAGCCGAGTGAACAGGGGGACCTACGAGCAGTACTTC
size: NA; D: TRBD1; J: TRBJ2-7; V: TRBV28; CDR3: CASLTSTGRLGEQYF; DNA: TGTGCCAGCCTAACATCGACAGGGAGATTGGGCGAGCAGTACTTC
size: few; D: NA; J: TRBJ1-1; V: TRBV12-3/TRBV12-4; CDR3: CASSFGTVDTEAFF; DNA: TGTGCCAGCAGTTTTGGGACCGTGGACACTGAAGCTTTCTTT
size: NA; D: TRBD1; J: TRBJ2-5; V: TRBV28; CDR3: CASRGGTAQETQYF; DNA: TGTGCCAGCAGGGGTGGGACAGCCCAAGAGACCCAGTACTTC
size: many; D: NA; J: TRBJ2-2; V: TRBV5-1; CDR3: CASSQTRNTGELFF; DNA: TGCGCCAGCAGCCAAACCAGGAACACCGGGGAGCTGTTTTTT
size: NA; D: NA; J: TRBJ2-7; V: TRBV7-2; CDR3: CASSRLSTYEQYF; DNA: TGTGCCAGCAGCCGCCTCAGTACCTACGAGCAGTACTTC
size: NA; D: NA; J: TRBJ1-1; V: TRBV10-3; CDR3: CAISESRSNTEAFF; DNA: TGTGCCATCAGTGAGTCGCGGTCGAACACTGAAGCTTTCTTT
size: NA; D: TRBD2; J: TRBJ2-2; V: TRBV5-1; CDR3: CASSYGLAGNTGELFF; DNA: TGCGCCAGCAGCTATGGACTAGCGGGGAACACCGGGGAGCTGTTTTTT
size: NA; D: TRBD1; J: TRBJ1-2; V: TRBV2; CDR3: CASTRGSTGGGYTF; DNA: TGTGCCAGCACCCGGGGGAGCACAGGGGGTGGCTACACCTTC
size: NA; D: NA; J: TRBJ2-7; V: TRBV21-1; CDR3: CASVQARQGVYEQYF; DNA: TGTGCCAGCGTACAGGCGCGGCAGGGGGTATACGAGCAGTACTTC
size: NA; D: NA; J: TRBJ1-6; V: TRBV20-1; CDR3: CSATMRTGYNSPLHF; DNA: TGCAGTGCTACGATGAGGACGGGGTATAATTCACCCCTCCACTTT
size: NA; D: NA; J: TRBJ1-1; V: TRBV3-1; CDR3: CASSQWGGQNTEAFF; DNA: TGTGCCAGCAGCCAATGGGGGGGCCAGAACACTGAAGCTTTCTTT
size: few; D: NA; J: TRBJ2-3; V: TRBV7-2; CDR3: CASSLRRGRSSTDTQYF; DNA: TGTGCCAGCAGCCTCCGTCGGGGGAGGTCTAGCACAGATACGCAGTATTTT
size: few; D: TRBD1; J: TRBJ2-7; V: TRBV12-3/TRBV12-4; CDR3: CASSRQGSGKQYF; DNA: TGTGCCAGCAGTCGACAGGGGTCTGGTAAGCAGTACTTC
size: few; D: NA; J: TRBJ2-4; V: TRBV5-1; CDR3: CASSLAGRGGKNIQYF; DNA: TGCGCCAGCAGCTTGGCCGGCAGGGGTGGCAAAAACATTCAGTACTTC
size: NA; D: TRBD1; J: TRBJ2-5; V: TRBV11-2; CDR3: CASSLGWDSLAGTQYF; DNA: TGTGCCAGCAGCTTAGGGTGGGACAGCTTAGCAGGGACCCAGTACTTC
size: NA; D: NA; J: TRBJ2-5; V: TRBV29-1; CDR3: CSVERARETQYF; DNA: TGCAGCGTTGAGAGGGCTAGAGAGACCCAGTACTTC
size: NA; D: TRBD1; J: TRBJ1-5; V: TRBV12-3/TRBV12-4; CDR3: CASSPRGTGPRNQPQHF; DNA: TGTGCCAGCAGCCCCCGGGGGACAGGTCCCCGCAATCAGCCCCAGCATTTT
size: NA; D: NA; J: TRBJ1-5; V: TRBV11-2; CDR3: CASSLKAGPNQPQHF; DNA: TGTGCCAGCAGCCTCAAGGCAGGACCAAATCAGCCCCAGCATTTT
size: few; D: TRBD2; J: TRBJ2-3; V: TRBV10-3; CDR3: CAISERGGQNTDTQYF; DNA: TGTGCCATCAGTGAACGGGGAGGGCAGAACACAGATACGCAGTATTTT
size: few; D: NA; J: TRBJ2-1; V: TRBV12-3/TRBV12-4; CDR3: CASSFQDSPYNEQFF; DNA: TGTGCCAGCAGTTTCCAGGACAGCCCCTACAATGAGCAGTTCTTC
size: NA; D: NA; J: TRBJ2-1; V: TRBV3-1; CDR3: CASTLKKEGANNEQFF; DNA: TGTGCCAGCACCCTTAAGAAGGAGGGGGCCAACAATGAGCAGTTCTTC
size: NA; D: NA; J: TRBJ1-4; V: TRBV7-8; CDR3: CASSLGRTEVKKLFF; DNA: TGTGCCAGCAGCTTAGGTAGGACGGAGGTGAAGAAACTGTTTTTT
size: few; D: NA; J: TRBJ1-5; V: TRBV20-1; CDR3: CSAGPSAGNQPQHF; DNA: TGCAGTGCTGGCCCCTCGGCGGGCAATCAGCCCCAGCATTTT
size: few; D: NA; J: TRBJ1-1; V: TRBV6-1; CDR3: CASSLQGENTEAFF; DNA: TGTGCCAGCAGCCTACAGGGTGAGAACACTGAAGCTTTCTTT